This T cell receptor (beta chain) was profiled in a study of human T cells and chemical hapten exposure. Overall study results and limits: Unchanged with DPC sensitization were TCRs above 1 in 1000 frequency. PT1 expanded TCR counts and patch test score were linked, and their correlation was positive.

This clonotype was detected many times. Antigen specificity is unknown. The library attached unique molecular identifiers to individual cDNA molecules. TCRdb reanalysed the RACE reads using MiXCR and keeps one entry per CDR3 protein. Here the sample spans tens of thousands of distinct CDR3 sequences, roughly a tenth being singletons. The time point: pre-sensitization, week 0. Specified treatment: therapeutic diphenylcyclopropenone sensitization with weekly scalp DPC. RNA extraction used unfractionated whole blood as the source of total RNA. The CDR3 totals 13 residues. Trimming cost V 6 bases and J 6 bases, with 17 bases left between them. In germline, CDR1 is SQVTM, CDR2 ANQGSEA.

The gene calls are TRBV29-1 and TRBJ1-1; no reliable D call. The TCR was taken from a man younger than 45 with alopecia areata. Some clones in this sample may be carry-over from other donors' samples. Sequenced material: whole blood, taken in connection with sensitization to the hapten diphenylcyclopropenone (DPC). In nucleotides, the CDR3 is TGCAGCGTCCACGACCGCCTTGGGGCTGAAGCTTTCTTT. It yields the protein CSVHDRLGAEAFF.